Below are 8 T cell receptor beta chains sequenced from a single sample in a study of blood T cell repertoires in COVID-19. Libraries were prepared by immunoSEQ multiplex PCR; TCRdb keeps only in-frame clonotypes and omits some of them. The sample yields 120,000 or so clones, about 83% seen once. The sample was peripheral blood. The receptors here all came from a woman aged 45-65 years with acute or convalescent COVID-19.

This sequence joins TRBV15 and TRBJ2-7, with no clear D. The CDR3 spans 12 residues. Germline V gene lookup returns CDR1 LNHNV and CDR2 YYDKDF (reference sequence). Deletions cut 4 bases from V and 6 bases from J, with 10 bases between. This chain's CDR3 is CATSIGGGEQYF. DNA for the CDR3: TGTGCCACCAGCATCGGCGGCGGCGAGCAGTACTTC. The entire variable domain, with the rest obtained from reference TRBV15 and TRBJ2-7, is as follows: DAMVIQNPRYQVTQFGKPVTLSCSQTLNHNVMYWYQQKSSQAPKLLFHYYDKDFNNEADTPDNFQSRRPNTSFCFLDIRSPGLGDTAMYLCATSIGGGEQYFGPGTRLTVT.

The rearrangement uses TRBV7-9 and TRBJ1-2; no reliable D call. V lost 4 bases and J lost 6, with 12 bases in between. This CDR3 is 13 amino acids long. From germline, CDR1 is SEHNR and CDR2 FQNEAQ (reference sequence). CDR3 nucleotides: TGTGCCAGCAGCTCCTGGGCTTTACATGGCTACACCTTC. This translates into CASSSWALHGYTF.

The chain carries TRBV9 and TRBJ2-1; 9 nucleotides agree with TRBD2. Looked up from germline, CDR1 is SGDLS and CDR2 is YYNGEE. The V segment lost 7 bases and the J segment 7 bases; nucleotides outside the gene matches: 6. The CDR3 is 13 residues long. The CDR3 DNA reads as TGTGCCAGCGGTAGCGGGAGTGAAAATGAGCAGTTCTTC. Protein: CASGSGSENEQFF.

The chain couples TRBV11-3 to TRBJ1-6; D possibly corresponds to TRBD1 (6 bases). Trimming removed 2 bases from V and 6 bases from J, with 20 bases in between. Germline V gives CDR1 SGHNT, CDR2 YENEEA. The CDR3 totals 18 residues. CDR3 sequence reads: CASSLWGGASSSNSPLHF. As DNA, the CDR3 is TGTGCCAGCAGCTTATGGGGGGGCGCTTCTTCTAGTAATTCACCCCTCCACTTT.

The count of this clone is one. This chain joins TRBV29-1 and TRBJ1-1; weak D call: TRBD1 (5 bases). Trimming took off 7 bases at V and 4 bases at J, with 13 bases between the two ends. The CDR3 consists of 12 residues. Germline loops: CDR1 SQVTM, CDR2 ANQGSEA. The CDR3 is CSAAGPGTEAFF. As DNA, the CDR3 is TGCAGCGCAGCAGGGCCGGGCACTGAAGCTTTCTTT. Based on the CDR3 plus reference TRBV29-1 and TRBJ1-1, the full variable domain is SAVISQKPSRDICQRGTSLTIQCQVDSQVTMMFWYRQQPGQSLTLIATANQGSEATYESGFVIDKFPISRPNLTFSTLTVSNMSPEDSSIYLCSAAGPGTEAFFGQGTRLTVV.

The CDR3 spells CASNAGDATNEKLFF. The DNA of the CDR3 is TGTGCCAGTAACGCCGGGGATGCAACTAATGAAAAACTGTTTTTT. This sequence joins TRBV19 and TRBJ1-4, with unresolved D. CDR3 length: 15 residues. CDR1 LNHDA and CDR2 SQIVND come from the germline V gene (reference sequence). Trimming pared 7 bases from V and 0 bases from J, leaving 12 bases between.

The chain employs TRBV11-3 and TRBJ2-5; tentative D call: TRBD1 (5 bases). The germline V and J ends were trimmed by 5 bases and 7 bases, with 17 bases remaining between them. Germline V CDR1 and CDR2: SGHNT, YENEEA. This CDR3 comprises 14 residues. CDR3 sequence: CASSPLAGGATQYF. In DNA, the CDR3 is TGTGCCAGCAGCCCCTTGGCCGGTGGGGCGACCCAGTACTTC.

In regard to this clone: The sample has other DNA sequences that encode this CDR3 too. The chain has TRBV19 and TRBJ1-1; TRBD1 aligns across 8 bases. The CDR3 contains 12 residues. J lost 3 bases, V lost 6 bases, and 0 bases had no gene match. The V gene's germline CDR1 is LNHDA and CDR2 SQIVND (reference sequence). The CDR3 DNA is TGTGCCAGTAGGGACAGGGACACTGAAGCTTTCTTT. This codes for CASRDRDTEAFF.